This is a list of T cell receptor beta chains from one sample in a study of blood T cells in healthy people across ages. TCRdb re-called the 5' RACE reads with MiXCR, one entry per CDR3 protein. The table shows roughly 680,000 distinct CDR3 sequences, with about half occurring only once. The specimen sequenced was blood. These receptors originate from a woman in her fifties or sixties in good health. Both conserved end residues are part of each CDR3. The D gene is left open where the match is weak. A row's size may be missing; if present it is once, few, many or a size class.

abundance: .; d_gene: TRBD1; v_gene: TRBV28; j_gene: TRBJ2-5; CDR3nt: TGTGCCAGCAGTCTACCCACGAAGAGGACAGGGAAGTACTTC; CDR3aa: CASSLPTKRTGKYF
abundance: few; d_gene: .; v_gene: TRBV27; j_gene: TRBJ2-7; CDR3nt: TGTGCCAGCAGTTACACGGGAGTTTCTTACGAGCAGTACTTC; CDR3aa: CASSYTGVSYEQYF
abundance: many; d_gene: TRBD2; v_gene: TRBV2; j_gene: TRBJ2-5; CDR3nt: TGTGCCAGCCAGCTAGCGGGATTGCCTCAAGAGACCCAGTACTTC; CDR3aa: CASQLAGLPQETQYF
abundance: few; d_gene: .; v_gene: TRBV20-1; j_gene: TRBJ2-7; CDR3nt: TGCAGTGCTAGGGTAAAGTTGTACGAGCAGTACTTC; CDR3aa: CSARVKLYEQYF
abundance: few; d_gene: TRBD1; v_gene: TRBV29-1; j_gene: TRBJ2-1; CDR3nt: TGCAGCGTTGGGACAGGGTACAATGAGCAGTTCTTC; CDR3aa: CSVGTGYNEQFF
abundance: few; d_gene: TRBD1; v_gene: TRBV3-1; j_gene: TRBJ2-7; CDR3nt: TGTGCCAGCAGCCAAGATCTTGGGACAGCTCCCTACGAGCAGTACTTC; CDR3aa: CASSQDLGTAPYEQYF
abundance: .; d_gene: TRBD2; v_gene: TRBV7-2; j_gene: TRBJ2-7; CDR3nt: TGTGCCAGCAGCCCAAGGACTAGCGGGGCCTACGTGCAGTACTTC; CDR3aa: CASSPRTSGAYVQYF
abundance: .; d_gene: .; v_gene: TRBV10-3; j_gene: TRBJ1-2; CDR3nt: TGTGCCGTCAGTGAGTCTATAACAGGCGTCAATGGCTACACCTTC; CDR3aa: CAVSESITGVNGYTF
abundance: many; d_gene: .; v_gene: TRBV2; j_gene: TRBJ2-5; CDR3nt: TGTGCCAGCAGTGATGAGAGCGGGTGGACCCAGTACTTC; CDR3aa: CASSDESGWTQYF
abundance: .; d_gene: .; v_gene: TRBV28; j_gene: TRBJ2-7; CDR3nt: TGTGCCAGCAGCTCCCTCTCCTCCTACGAGCAGTACTTC; CDR3aa: CASSSLSSYEQYF
abundance: few; d_gene: .; v_gene: TRBV10-3; j_gene: TRBJ2-3; CDR3nt: TGTGCCATCAGTGAGCCCCTCCAACTAGCCGGAGCAGATACGCAGTATTTT; CDR3aa: CAISEPLQLAGADTQYF
abundance: .; d_gene: .; v_gene: TRBV4-3; j_gene: TRBJ2-2; CDR3nt: TGCGCCAGCAGCCTAAGCGGATGGACCGGGGAGCTGTTTTTT; CDR3aa: CASSLSGWTGELFF
abundance: few; d_gene: .; v_gene: TRBV27; j_gene: TRBJ2-3; CDR3nt: TGTGCCAGCAGTTTAATGTGGGGAAGCACAGATACGCAGTATTTT; CDR3aa: CASSLMWGSTDTQYF
abundance: .; d_gene: .; v_gene: TRBV20-1; j_gene: TRBJ2-5; CDR3nt: TGCAGTGCTCCCCCTCCCGGAGGGGGACCCTACCAAGAGACCCAGTACTTC; CDR3aa: CSAPPPGGGPYQETQYF
abundance: .; d_gene: TRBD1; v_gene: TRBV2; j_gene: TRBJ2-5; CDR3nt: TGTGCCAGCCTCGACAGGGATGGTGGAGAGACCCAGTACTTC; CDR3aa: CASLDRDGGETQYF
abundance: few; d_gene: TRBD2; v_gene: TRBV5-1; j_gene: TRBJ2-1; CDR3nt: TGCGCCAGCAGCTTGGCTAGCGGGAGGGGCCGCTTGCGGCACAATGAGCAGTTCTTC; CDR3aa: CASSLASGRGRLRHNEQFF
abundance: few; d_gene: TRBD1; v_gene: TRBV5-5; j_gene: TRBJ1-1; CDR3nt: TGTGCCAGCAGCCCCTTTGGACAGGGGAACACTGAAGCTTTCTTT; CDR3aa: CASSPFGQGNTEAFF
abundance: many; d_gene: .; v_gene: TRBV9; j_gene: TRBJ1-2; CDR3nt: TGTGCCAGCACCCTCAGCGGCAGGGACTATGGCTACACCTTC; CDR3aa: CASTLSGRDYGYTF
abundance: .; d_gene: .; v_gene: TRBV7-2; j_gene: TRBJ2-3; CDR3nt: TGTGCCAGCAGCTCCCAAAAGCGGAATACGCAGTATTTT; CDR3aa: CASSSQKRNTQYF
abundance: .; d_gene: .; v_gene: TRBV7-8; j_gene: TRBJ2-7; CDR3nt: TGTGCCAGCAGCTCCGGGAGCCTCAGCTCCTACGAGCAGTACTTC; CDR3aa: CASSSGSLSSYEQYF